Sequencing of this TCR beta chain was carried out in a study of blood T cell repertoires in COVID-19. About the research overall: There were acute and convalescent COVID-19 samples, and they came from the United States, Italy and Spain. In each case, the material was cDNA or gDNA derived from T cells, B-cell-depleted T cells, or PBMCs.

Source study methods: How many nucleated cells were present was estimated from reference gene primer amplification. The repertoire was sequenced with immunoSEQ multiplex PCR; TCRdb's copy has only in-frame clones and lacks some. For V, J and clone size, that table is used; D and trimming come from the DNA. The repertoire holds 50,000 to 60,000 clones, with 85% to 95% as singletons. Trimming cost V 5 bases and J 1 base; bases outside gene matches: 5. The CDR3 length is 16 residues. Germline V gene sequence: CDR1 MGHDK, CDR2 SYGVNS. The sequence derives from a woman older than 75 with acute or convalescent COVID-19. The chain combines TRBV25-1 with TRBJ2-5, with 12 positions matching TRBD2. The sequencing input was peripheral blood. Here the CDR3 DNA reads TGTGCCAGCAGTTCACGGACTAGCGGGACCCAAGAGACCCAGTACTTC. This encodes CASSSRTSGTQETQYF.